This T cell receptor (beta chain) was sequenced in a study of molecular identifiers for immune sequencing clone quantification. Notes on the study in general: The study found clones above 20 RNA copies held over 99% of effector molecules and under 1% in naive cells.

Making the bulk TCR libraries relied on previously described methods and listed TCR primers. TCRdb passed the PCR reads through MiXCR, listing each CDR3 protein once. Counted here are some 320,000 distinct CDR3 sequences, roughly 24% occurring once; the ten biggest clones make up about 0.7%. Per germline, CDR1 SEHNR and CDR2 FQNEAQ (reference sequence). V was trimmed by 1 base and J by 11 bases, leaving 14 bases between them. This CDR3 is 13 amino acids long. This clonotype was counted many times. Its antigen is currently unknown. The sequenced sample was naive CD8+ T cells from blood, with Jurkat cell RNA spiked in. Subset reported: FACS-sorted CD8+CD4-CCR7+CD45RA+ naive T cells. This TCR was sampled from a human donor in good health. Some libraries in this study had Jurkat cell RNA spiked in. V is TRBV7-9 and J is TRBJ1-1; weak D call: TRBD1 (5 bases). CDR3 sequence: CASSLVAGNGAFF. The CDR3 region has the DNA TGTGCCAGCAGCTTAGTAGCAGGGAATGGTGCTTTCTTT.